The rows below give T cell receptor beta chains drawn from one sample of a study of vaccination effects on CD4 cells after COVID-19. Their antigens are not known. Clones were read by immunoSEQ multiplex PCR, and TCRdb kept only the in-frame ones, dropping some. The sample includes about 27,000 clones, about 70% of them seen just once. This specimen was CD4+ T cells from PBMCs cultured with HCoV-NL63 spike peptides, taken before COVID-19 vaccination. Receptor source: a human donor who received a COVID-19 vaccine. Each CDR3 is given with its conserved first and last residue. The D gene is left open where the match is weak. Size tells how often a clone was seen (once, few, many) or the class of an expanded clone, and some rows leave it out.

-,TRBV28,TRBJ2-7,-,TGTGCCAGCAGTCCGGGTCGCTACGAGCAGTACTTC,CASSPGRYEQYF
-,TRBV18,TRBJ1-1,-,TGTGCCAGCTCACTGACTCCGAACACTGAAGCTTTCTTT,CASSLTPNTEAFF
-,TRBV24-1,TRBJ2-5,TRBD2,TGTGCCACCAGTGAATGGACTAGCGGGAGACAAGAGACCCAGTACTTC,CATSEWTSGRQETQYF
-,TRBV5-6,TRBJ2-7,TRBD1,TGTGCCAGCAGCTTATTGGGACAGCACTACGAGCAGTACTTC,CASSLLGQHYEQYF
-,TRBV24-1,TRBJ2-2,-,TGTGCCACCACTTCGGCGAACACCGGGGAGCTGTTTTTT,CATTSANTGELFF
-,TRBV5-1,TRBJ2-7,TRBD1,TGCGCCAGCGGACGGGCCAGGGGGTACGAGCAGTACTTC,CASGRARGYEQYF
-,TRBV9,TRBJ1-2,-,TGTGCCAGCAGCGCCACAGGACAGCGCTTCACCTTC,CASSATGQRFTF
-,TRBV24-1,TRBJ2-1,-,TGTGCCACCAGTGATTCGAAGGTGGGTTTCTACAATGAGCAGTTCTTC,CATSDSKVGFYNEQFF
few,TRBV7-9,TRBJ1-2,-,TGTGCCAGCAGCTTAGAAGTCGAGTATGGCTACACCTTC,CASSLEVEYGYTF
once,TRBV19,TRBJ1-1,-,TGTGCCACCACAGGGCTTAACATGAACACTGAAGCTTTCTTT,CATTGLNMNTEAFF
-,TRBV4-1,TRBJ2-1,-,TGCGCCAGCAGCCAAGTAGACCTAGTTGTCTACAATGAGCAGTTCTTC,CASSQVDLVVYNEQFF
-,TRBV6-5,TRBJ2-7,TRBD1,TGTGCCAGCAGTTACGCGACAGGGATTACCTACGAGCAGTACTTC,CASSYATGITYEQYF
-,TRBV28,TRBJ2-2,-,TGTGCCAGCAGGACTGGGCAGGGGAACACCGGGGAGCTGTTTTTT,CASRTGQGNTGELFF
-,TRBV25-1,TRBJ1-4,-,TGTGCCAGCAGGAACAGGGTGGGTGAAAAACTGTTTTTT,CASRNRVGEKLFF
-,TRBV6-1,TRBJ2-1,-,TGTGCCAGCAGTGAACTAGCCCGTAGCTCCTACAATGAGCAGTTCTTC,CASSELARSSYNEQFF
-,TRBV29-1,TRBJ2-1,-,TGCAGCGTTGAAGATCACCCCAAAATGCAGTTCTTC,CSVEDHPKMQFF
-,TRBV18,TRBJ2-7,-,TGTGCCACCAAAATCTCATGGACGGGGTACGAGGGCGAGCAGTACTTC,CATKISWTGYEGEQYF
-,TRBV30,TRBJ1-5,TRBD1,TGTGCCTGGAGTGTTTCAGGGGGTCAGCCCCAGCATTTT,CAWSVSGGQPQHF
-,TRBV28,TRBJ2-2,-,TGTGCCAGCAGTTTCTTAGGATCCAACACCGGGGAGCTGTTTTTT,CASSFLGSNTGELFF
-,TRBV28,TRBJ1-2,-,TGTGCCAGCGAGCCAGCGCCCCCTGATAACTATGGCTACACCTTC,CASEPAPPDNYGYTF
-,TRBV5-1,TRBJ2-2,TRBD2,TGCGCCAGCAGCAAAACGACGACGGCGGGGGACGGGGAGCTGTTTTTT,CASSKTTTAGDGELFF
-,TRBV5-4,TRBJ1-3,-,TGTGCCAGCAGCTTGGGACAGGCGGCGAGAAACACCATATATTTT,CASSLGQAARNTIYF
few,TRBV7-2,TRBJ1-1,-,TGTGCCAGCAGCTTGTTTCAGGGGAGGACTGAAGCTTTCTTT,CASSLFQGRTEAFF
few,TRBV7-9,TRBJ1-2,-,TGTGCCAGCAGCCGGACATCGGCGGGGAAAGGCTACACCTTC,CASSRTSAGKGYTF
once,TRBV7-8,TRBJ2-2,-,TGTGCCAGCAGCTTAGGGGTTGGGACTAACACCGGGGAGCTGTTTTTT,CASSLGVGTNTGELFF
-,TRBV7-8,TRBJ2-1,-,TGTGCCAGCAGCTTGGCGATCTACAATGAGCAGTTCTTC,CASSLAIYNEQFF
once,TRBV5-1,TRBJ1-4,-,TGCGCCAGACCGGGGGGGAGGGGTGAAAAACTGTTTTTT,CARPGGRGEKLFF
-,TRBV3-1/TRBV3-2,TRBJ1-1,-,TGTGCCAGCAGCCTTGGACCCATGAACACTGAAGCTTTCTTT,CASSLGPMNTEAFF
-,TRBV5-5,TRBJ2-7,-,TGTGCCAGCAGCCCTACAGGGCTCTACGAGCAGTACTTC,CASSPTGLYEQYF
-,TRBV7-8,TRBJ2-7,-,TGTGCCAGCAGCTTAGGGGTCCTCGGGCCGCTAACCTACGAGCAGTACTTC,CASSLGVLGPLTYEQYF
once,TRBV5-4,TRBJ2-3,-,TGTGCCAGCAGCCCTGACCGCACAGATACGCAGTATTTT,CASSPDRTDTQYF
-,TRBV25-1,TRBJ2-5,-,TGTGCCAGCAGCACCCGGAGGGGGTGGGAGGGAGGGACCCAGTACTTC,CASSTRRGWEGGTQYF
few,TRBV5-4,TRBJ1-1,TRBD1,TGTGCCAGCAGCTACAGGGGTACGGCTGAAGCTTTCTTT,CASSYRGTAEAFF
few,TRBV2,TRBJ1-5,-,TGTGCCAGCAGTCTCGATCAGCCCCAGCATTTT,CASSLDQPQHF
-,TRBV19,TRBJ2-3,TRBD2,TGTGCCAGTAGTCGGGGGGGCGGGACAGATACGCAGTATTTT,CASSRGGGTDTQYF
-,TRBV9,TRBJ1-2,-,TGTGCCAGCAGCGTAGCGGAGAATAGAGCCTATGGCTACACCTTC,CASSVAENRAYGYTF
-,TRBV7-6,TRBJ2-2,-,TGTGCCAGCAGCTTAATGGCTGGTAGTCCTACCGGGGAGCTGTTTTTT,CASSLMAGSPTGELFF
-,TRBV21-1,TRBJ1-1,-,TGTGCCAGCCAGCCGAGAAGGGCACCGACACTTCGAATGAACACTGAAGCTTTCTTT,CASQPRRAPTLRMNTEAFF
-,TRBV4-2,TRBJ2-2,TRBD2,TGTGCCAGCAGCCTAGGGACTACGAACACCGGGGAGCTGTTTTTT,CASSLGTTNTGELFF
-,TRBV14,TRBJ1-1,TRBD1,TGTGCCAGCAGCCCAGGGGGGACAGCGGCTTTCTTT,CASSPGGTAAFF
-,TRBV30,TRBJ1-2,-,TGTGCCTGGAGTGTACTAAGGGCAGGCGCTAACTATGGCTACACCTTC,CAWSVLRAGANYGYTF
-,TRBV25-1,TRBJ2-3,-,TGTGCCAGCAGTGATTGGGATGGTCGCCCAGATACGCAGTATTTT,CASSDWDGRPDTQYF
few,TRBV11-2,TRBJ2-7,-,TGTGCCAGCAGCTTATTTTTGGCAGTCTCCTACGAGCAGTACTTC,CASSLFLAVSYEQYF
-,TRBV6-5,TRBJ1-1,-,TGTGCCAGCACCGAACAAAACGGTCTCACTGAAGCTTTCTTT,CASTEQNGLTEAFF
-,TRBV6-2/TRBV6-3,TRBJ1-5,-,TGTGCCAGCAGTCTCCGACAGGTTAGCAATCAGCCCCAGCATTTT,CASSLRQVSNQPQHF
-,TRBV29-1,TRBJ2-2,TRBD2,TGCAGCGTTCTGGGACTAGCGACCCACACCGGGGAGCTGTTTTTT,CSVLGLATHTGELFF
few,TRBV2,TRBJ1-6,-,TGTGCCAGCAGGTCGGGGGGATGGTCGTCACCCCTCCACTTT,CASRSGGWSSPLHF
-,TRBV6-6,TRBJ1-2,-,TGTGCCAGCAGGCAGGAAATCGGGGGCTACACCTTC,CASRQEIGGYTF
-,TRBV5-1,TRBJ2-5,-,TGCGCCAGCAGCTTGGCAATGGAGGGAATAGAAGCAGAGACCCAGTACTTC,CASSLAMEGIEAETQYF
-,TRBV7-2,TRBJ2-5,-,TGTGCCAGCAGCCCAAGGTCTGGGGGATCAGAGACCCAGTACTTC,CASSPRSGGSETQYF
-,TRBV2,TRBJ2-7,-,TGTGCCAGCAGTGTCGGGGGGACAACCCCCGAGCAGTACTTC,CASSVGGTTPEQYF
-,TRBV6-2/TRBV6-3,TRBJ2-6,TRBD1,TGTGCCAGCAGTTCGCCCGGAAGGACAGGGGCAATCTCTGGGGCCAACGTCCTGACTTTC,CASSSPGRTGAISGANVLTF
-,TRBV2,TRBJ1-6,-,TGTGCCAGCAGTACAGGAAGCTCCTATAATTCACCCCTCCACTTT,CASSTGSSYNSPLHF